This T cell receptor (beta chain) is drawn from a study of graft-versus-host responses after intestinal transplantation. Across the study: The study gave all recipients anti-thymocyte globulin induction, then tacrolimus and steroids for three to four years. Overall study findings and caveats: GvH clones surfaced in recipient marrow, some emerging earlier in ileum or blood. Researchers found peak circulating GvH clone levels linked to early post-transplant HvG declines.

On this clone itself: The antigen remains unidentified.

CDR1 and CDR2 (germline): SGHRS, YFSETQ. Trimming left V 2 bases short and J 8 bases short, with 13 bases between. The CDR3 is 13 residues long. Libraries were prepared by immunoSEQ multiplex PCR; TCRdb keeps only in-frame clonotypes and omits some of them. The sample shows about 120,000 clones, 90% of them seen only once. The sequencing here drew on unstimulated CD4+ T cells sorted from spleen or lymph node cells, taken before intestinal transplant. The genes are TRBV5-1 and TRBJ1-2, with a weak D call TRBD1 (6 bases). This sequence originates from a human donor who received an intestinal transplant. The CDR3, as DNA: TGCGCCAGCAGCTTCACAGGGACGCAGGGCTACACCTTC. This gives the protein CASSFTGTQGYTF.